The 6 T cell receptor beta chains reported below all come from one sample, sequenced in a study of patients and donors after allogeneic stem cell transplantation. TCRdb called the RT-PCR reads again in MiXCR, with one record for every CDR3 protein. This repertoire shows about 2,700 distinct CDR3 sequences, about 4% found once; its top ten account for approximately 37%. The sequenced sample was blood, either unsorted or a sorted T cell fraction (not recorded which). The receptors originated from a human donor who was either an allogeneic HSCT recipient or a stem cell or donor lymphocyte infusion donor (not recorded which). It is not recorded whose cells these are; they may come from a transplant donor.

This clonotype ranks as medium-sized. V and J are TRBV20-1 and TRBJ1-1; tentatively, D is TRBD1 (5 bases). Looked up from germline, CDR1 is DFQATT and CDR2 is SNEGSKA (reference sequence). Trimming took off 0 bases at V and 1 base at J, with 12 bases between the two ends. This CDR3 spans 15 amino acids. DNA of the CDR3: TGCAGTGCTAGAGATGGGAAGGGGTGGAACACTGAAGCTTTCTTT. It translates to CSARDGKGWNTEAFF.

In its sample, this clonotype was seen many times. The chain links TRBV20-1 to TRBJ1-1; the D is unclear. Germline-derived CDR1 and CDR2 are DFQATT and SNEGSKA (reference sequence). Trimming took 6 bases from V and 7 from J, leaving 12 bases between them. The CDR3 extends over 11 amino acids. CDR3 in amino acids: CSAGSSSEAFF. The CDR3 DNA reads as TGCAGTGCCGGGAGTTCGAGTGAAGCTTTCTTT.

This clonotype was found many times. V and J are TRBV19 and TRBJ1-2, with TRBD1 identical over 9 bases. The CDR3 loop spans 14 amino acids. Trimming removed 5 bases from V and 7 bases from J; junction bases left unmatched: 8. Germline V CDR1 and CDR2: LNHDA, SQIVND (reference sequence). The CDR3 DNA is TGTGCCAGTAGTGAACAGGGGGCAGTTGGTGGCTACACCTTC. It codes for CASSEQGAVGGYTF. The full variable domain, with the rest looked up from reference TRBV19 and TRBJ1-2, is DGGITQSPKYLFRKEGQNVTLSCEQNLNHDAMYWYRQDPGQGLRLIYYSQIVNDFQKGDIAEGYSVSREKKESFPLTVTSAQKNPTAFYLCASSEQGAVGGYTFGSGTRLTVV.

In its sample, this clonotype was seen many times. The V call is TRBV10-3, the J call TRBJ1-1; D gene ambiguous. This CDR3 region has 14 residues. The germline V and J ends were trimmed by 8 bases and 0 bases, with 13 bases remaining between them. In germline, CDR1 is ENHRY, CDR2 SYGVKD. DNA for the CDR3: TGTGCCATCTCTAAATCCATTTTGAACACTGAAGCTTTCTTT. It translates to CAISKSILNTEAFF.

This clonotype has at least ten counts. The J gene is TRBJ2-3, the V gene TRBV20-1, with D perhaps assigned TRBD1 or TRBD2 (6 bases each). V lost 0 bases and J lost 6, with 22 bases in between. Germline CDR1 is DFQATT and CDR2 is SNEGSKA (reference sequence). CDR3 length: 17 residues. The CDR3 sequence is CSARDYPGTLRGDTQYF. The CDR3 DNA sequence: TGCAGTGCTAGAGACTATCCCGGGACTCTAAGGGGGGATACGCAGTATTTT.

The genes are TRBV18 and TRBJ1-1; tentative D call: TRBD1 (5 bases). The CDR3 has 16 residues. Germline CDR1 KGHSH, CDR2 LQKENI. V dropped 2 bases and J dropped 1 base, with 14 bases sitting between them. CDR3 DNA sequence: TGTGCCAGCTCACCAGATCACAGGTCACCGAACACTGAAGCTTTCTTT. It encodes CASSPDHRSPNTEAFF.